These 29 T cell receptor beta chains were sequenced from one sample in a study of control samples from healthy donors and cancer patients. Profiled with immunoSEQ multiplex PCR; TCRdb holds only in-frame clones, not every one. The sample carries over 150,000 clones, around 92% recorded once. Sequenced sample: blood. The receptor set was obtained from a woman aged 40 to 50 in good health.

The chain links TRBV19 to TRBJ1-2; 9 bases fit TRBD1. Trimming took 3 bases from V and 2 from J; bases not matched to a gene: 1. Per the germline V gene, CDR1 is LNHDA and CDR2 is SQIVND (reference sequence). This CDR3 is 14 amino acids long. The CDR3 sequence is CASSIDRGNYGYTF. The CDR3 coding sequence is TGTGCCAGTAGTATTGACAGGGGGAACTATGGCTACACCTTC.

The chain employs TRBV24-1 and TRBJ2-3; weak D call: TRBD1 (6 bases). The CDR3 is made up of 14 amino acids. Germline loops: CDR1 KGHDR, CDR2 SFDVKD. The V end was cut by 5 bases, the J end by 3 bases, with 11 bases between. CDR3 nucleotide sequence: TGTGCCACCAGTGGAAGGGGGAATACAGATACGCAGTATTTT. Translated, it gives CATSGRGNTDTQYF.

This chain links TRBV4-2 with TRBJ2-5; D might be TRBD1 (6 bases). V gave up 6 bases and J gave up 5 bases, with 13 bases separating them. There are 13 residues in the CDR3. Per the germline V gene, CDR1 is LGHNA and CDR2 is YNFKEQ. CDR3 nucleotide sequence: TGTGCCAGCAGTCGTACAGGGTTGGAGACCCAGTACTTC. Translated: CASSRTGLETQYF.

The chain carries TRBV5-4 and TRBJ1-6; D possibly corresponds to TRBD1 (5 bases). Trimming pared 0 bases from V and 6 bases from J, leaving 10 bases between. The CDR3 sequence is 15 residues long. Germline V lookup: CDR1 SGHNT, CDR2 YYREEE (reference sequence). CDR3: CASSLVEDSNSPLHF. CDR3 bases: TGTGCCAGCAGCTTGGTGGAAGACAGTAATTCACCCCTCCACTTT.

V usage is TRBV6-5 and J usage is TRBJ2-1; possibly TRBD2 for D (5 bases). Germline V gene lookup returns CDR1 MNHEY and CDR2 SVGAGI. This CDR3 has 15 amino acids. Deletions cut 4 bases from V and 4 bases from J, with 14 bases between. The CDR3 nucleotides read TGTGCCAGCAGTTCGACTAAGGGCCGGTACAATGAGCAGTTCTTC. It encodes CASSSTKGRYNEQFF.

The rearrangement uses TRBV19 and TRBJ1-1; no definite D call. Germline V gene lookup returns CDR1 LNHDA and CDR2 SQIVND (reference sequence). The V gene lost 3 bases and the J gene lost 0 bases, with 11 bases spanning the gap. The CDR3 totals 15 residues. The CDR3 here is CASSILARMNTEAFF. As DNA, the CDR3 is TGTGCCAGTAGTATCTTGGCTAGAATGAACACTGAAGCTTTCTTT.

On this clone: This could be a read error, since a much larger clone is one nucleotide away. The identical CDR3 is also encoded by other nucleotide sequences in the sample. The rearrangement joins TRBV6-4 to TRBJ2-2; D call uncertain. The CDR3 covers 13 residues. The V gene's germline CDR1 is MRHNA and CDR2 SNTAGT. In nucleotides, the CDR3 is TGTGCCAGCAGTGAAGGGAACACCGGAGAGCTGTTTTTT. Its translation: CASSEGNTGELFF.

V usage is TRBV15 and J usage is TRBJ2-7, with D perhaps matching TRBD2 (7 bases). The CDR3 covers 15 residues. V was shortened by 5 bases and J by 4 bases, with 18 bases between the two germline ends. Per the germline V gene, CDR1 is LNHNV and CDR2 is YYDKDF (reference sequence). The CDR3 protein is CATSHGAGAGYEQYF. CDR3 DNA: TGTGCCACCAGCCACGGCGCGGGGGCTGGGTACGAGCAGTACTTC.

V is TRBV5-1 and J is TRBJ2-3; unclear D gene. V lost 1 base and J lost 6, with 9 bases in between. Germline CDR1 is SGHRS and CDR2 is YFSETQ. The CDR3 contains 13 residues. The CDR3: CASSLLGPDTQYF. CDR3 sequence (DNA): TGCGCCAGCAGCTTGCTAGGCCCCGATACGCAGTATTTT.

The rearrangement joins TRBV19 to TRBJ2-7; weak D call: TRBD1 (6 bases). Germline V gives CDR1 LNHDA, CDR2 SQIVND (reference sequence). The V and J ends lost 6 bases and 3 bases respectively, with 18 bases between them. The length of the CDR3 is 15 residues. The CDR3 DNA is TGTGCCAGTAGCCCCGTTGAGGCAGGGGACTACGAGCAGTACTTC. It yields the protein CASSPVEAGDYEQYF.

V gene TRBV18 combines with J gene TRBJ1-5, with D perhaps matching TRBD1 (5 bases). Germline CDR1 KGHSH, CDR2 LQKENI. The CDR3 sequence is 16 residues long. V was shortened by 2 bases and J by 4 bases, with 15 bases between the two germline ends. For the CDR3, the DNA is TGTGCCAGCTCACCATTCCAAGCAGGGATGAATCAGCCCCAGCATTTT. It yields the protein CASSPFQAGMNQPQHF.

The chain links TRBV27 to TRBJ2-1; perhaps TRBD2 as D (6 bases). Between the trimmed V and J ends, which lost 5 bases and 7 bases, there was a span of 6 bases. Germline CDR1 reads MNHEY; CDR2 reads SMNVEV (reference sequence). CDR3 length: 11 amino acids. This CDR3 is CASSRGNEQFF. The DNA for the CDR3 is TGTGCCAGCAGTCGGGGGAATGAGCAGTTCTTC.

The chain combines TRBV5-1 with TRBJ2-1, with D possibly being TRBD2 (6 bases). There are 16 residues in the CDR3. The ends were cut back, 5 bases at V and 1 base at J, with 16 bases in the middle. Germline V lookup: CDR1 SGHRS, CDR2 YFSETQ. This chain's CDR3 is CASSVGYGSSYNEQFF. The CDR3 bases are TGCGCCAGCAGTGTAGGGTACGGGAGTTCCTACAATGAGCAGTTCTTC.

The sample holds a few counts of this clone. The same CDR3 also results from other DNA sequences found in this sample. The chain combines TRBV20-1 with TRBJ2-5; TRBD2 might be the D (6 bases). The CDR3 runs to 11 residues. The germline CDR1 and CDR2 sequences are DFQATT and SNEGSKA (reference sequence). Trimming pared 3 bases from V and 4 bases from J, leaving 6 bases between. CDR3 coding DNA: TGCAGTGCTAGGGAGGGAGAGACCCAGTACTTC. Its translation: CSAREGETQYF.

The rearrangement links TRBV2 to TRBJ2-4; a weak D match, TRBD2 (6 bases). Trimming pared 4 bases from V and 3 bases from J, leaving 7 bases between. The germline gives CDR1 SNHLY, CDR2 FYNNEI. This CDR3 has 13 amino acids. The CDR3 nucleotides are TGTGCCAGCAGTGGGGGGGTCAAAAACATTCAGTACTTC. This gives the protein CASSGGVKNIQYF.

The J gene is TRBJ2-1, the V gene TRBV5-4; the D gene is possibly TRBD1 (6 bases). With 2 bases removed from V and 3 bases from J, the gap between germline ends came to 12 bases. The CDR3 extends over 15 amino acids. From germline, CDR1 is SGHNT and CDR2 YYREEE (reference sequence). CDR3 sequence: CASSLGGPYYNEQFF. CDR3 bases: TGTGCCAGCAGCTTAGGGGGTCCCTACTACAATGAGCAGTTCTTC. The full variable domain, with the rest looked up from reference TRBV5-4 and TRBJ2-1, is ETGVTQSPTHLIKTRGQQVTLRCSSQSGHNTVSWYQQALGQGPQFIFQYYREEENGRGNFPPRFSGLQFPNYSSELNVNALELDDSALYLCASSLGGPYYNEQFFGPGTRLTVL.

The chain links TRBV3-1 (or the pseudogene TRBV3-2) to TRBJ1-2; 8 nucleotides line up with TRBD1. The V gene's germline CDR1 is LGHDT and CDR2 YNNKEL (reference sequence). This CDR3 is 16 amino acids long. V was pared by 4 bases and J by 6 bases, with 13 bases of the junction left unmatched. The CDR3 nucleotides are TGTGCCAGCAGCCCCCTCGCGGAGGGGACAGGCAATGGCTACACCTTC. This translates into CASSPLAEGTGNGYTF.

The V gene is TRBV2, the J gene TRBJ1-2; D not certain. V was shortened by 9 bases and J by 5 bases, with 13 bases between the two germline ends. CDR3 length: 12 residues. Germline V gene sequence: CDR1 SNHLY, CDR2 FYNNEI. The chain's CDR3 is CASQTWEYGYTF. CDR3 sequence (DNA): TGTGCCAGTCAAACTTGGGAATATGGCTACACCTTC.

This sequence joins TRBV3-1 (or the pseudogene TRBV3-2) and TRBJ1-3; tentative D call: TRBD1 (6 bases). CDR1 and CDR2 (germline): LGHDT, YNNKEL (reference sequence). V was clipped by 3 bases and J by 0 bases, with 9 bases between them. This CDR3 has 15 amino acids. For the CDR3, the DNA is TGTGCCAGCAGCCAGAGGGGGGGCTCTGGAAACACCATATATTTT. Translating gives CASSQRGGSGNTIYF.

The chain links TRBV7-2 to TRBJ2-1; maybe TRBD2 (6 bases). This CDR3 is built from 15 residues. The germline V gene encodes CDR1 SGHTA and CDR2 FQGNSA. With 4 bases removed from V and 2 bases from J, the gap between germline ends came to 12 bases. CDR3 coding DNA: TGTGCCAGCAGCTCCCGCGGAGGGGCCTACAATGAGCAGTTCTTC. Its translation is CASSSRGGAYNEQFF.

The J gene is TRBJ1-5, the V gene TRBV19, with TRBD1 as a possible D gene (5 bases). Germline-derived CDR1 and CDR2 are LNHDA and SQIVND (reference sequence). The CDR3 has 16 amino acids. Trimming cost V 5 bases and J 0 bases, with 14 bases left between them. CDR3 in DNA: TGTGCCAGTAGTCCGACAGAAATTTATAGCAATCAGCCCCAGCATTTT. This codes for CASSPTEIYSNQPQHF.

This chain joins TRBV4-1 and TRBJ1-1, with TRBD1 as a possible D gene (5 bases). The V gene's germline CDR1 is MGHRA and CDR2 YSYEKL. V was trimmed by 0 bases and J by 1 base, leaving 21 bases between them. This CDR3 has 19 amino acids. The CDR3 region has the DNA TGCGCCAGCAGCCAAGATATCCCATCCCTAAGCACAGGGAACACTGAAGCTTTCTTT. Protein: CASSQDIPSLSTGNTEAFF.

The chain couples TRBV6-4 to TRBJ2-1; no clear D gene. This CDR3 spans 13 amino acids. In germline, CDR1 is MRHNA, CDR2 SNTAGT. V lost 0 bases to trimming and J lost 2 bases, with 2 bases between them. As DNA, the CDR3 is TGTGCCAGCAGTGACTCCCCCTACAATGAGCAGTTCTTC. It encodes CASSDSPYNEQFF.

The rearrangement links TRBV19 to TRBJ2-7; D unclear. V was pared by 5 bases and J by 1 base, with 6 bases between. The CDR3 has 12 amino acids. Germline-derived CDR1 and CDR2 are LNHDA and SQIVND (reference sequence). The CDR3 loop reads CASSEGSYEQYF. The CDR3 DNA follows: TGTGCCAGTAGTGAAGGTTCCTACGAGCAGTACTTC.

The chain has TRBV5-5 and TRBJ2-3; 13 nucleotides align to TRBD2. Germline CDR1 and CDR2: SGHKS and YYEKEE (reference sequence). There are 16 residues in the CDR3. J lost 0 bases, V lost 8 bases, and 6 bases had no gene match. CDR3 region: CARTSGGKKSTDTQYF. The CDR3 bases are TGTGCCAGGACTAGCGGGGGGAAGAAAAGCACAGATACGCAGTATTTT.

This sequence joins TRBV4-1 and TRBJ2-4; no clear D. V was pared by 10 bases and J by 5 bases, with 15 bases between. The length of the CDR3 is 13 residues. Germline V gene lookup returns CDR1 MGHRA and CDR2 YSYEKL. As DNA, the CDR3 is TGCGCCATGGAATCCGAGACGGAAAACATTCAGTACTTC. Its protein is CAMESETENIQYF.

The chain couples TRBV15 to TRBJ2-3; D gene ambiguous. Per germline, CDR1 LNHNV and CDR2 YYDKDF (reference sequence). Trimming removed 3 bases from V and 4 bases from J, with 8 bases in between. The CDR3 consists of 13 residues. CDR3 sequence reads: CATSSSPADTQYF. The DNA for the CDR3 is TGTGCCACCAGCAGCTCCCCCGCAGATACGCAGTATTTT.

The V gene is TRBV19, the J gene TRBJ1-6, with 8 bases aligning to TRBD1. CDR1 is LNHDA, CDR2 SQIVND, per germline (reference sequence). This CDR3 comprises 16 residues. Germline trimming cut 3 bases from V and 6 bases from J; bases unmatched to any gene: 7. The CDR3 spells CASSMQGALGNSPLHF. CDR3 DNA: TGTGCCAGTAGTATGCAGGGGGCGCTGGGTAATTCACCCCTCCACTTT.

This chain connects TRBV5-1 to TRBJ2-1; TRBD2 matches 10 bases. This CDR3 has 15 amino acids. V shed 0 bases and J 9 bases; nucleotides not matched to a gene: 6. Germline-derived CDR1 and CDR2 are SGHRS and YFSETQ. The CDR3 here is CASSLVPSGGGEQFF. In nucleotides, the CDR3 is TGCGCCAGCAGCTTGGTCCCTAGCGGGGGAGGTGAGCAGTTCTTC.